This entry concerns a single T cell receptor (beta chain). Its matching antigen is unknown. The CDR3 has 15 amino acids. Per germline, CDR1 WSHSY and CDR2 SAAADI. V lost 7 bases to trimming and J lost 0 bases; unmatched junction nucleotides: 5. This PCR relied on a set of 60 Vbeta primers and 13 Jbeta primers. Using immunoSEQ multiplex PCR, the repertoire was profiled, and TCRdb retains in-frame clones only, with some absent. There are 150,000 or so clones in the sample; more than 7.5% occur only once, and less than 2% lies in the top ten. This sample was included in a study of cytomegalovirus exposure and HLA in healthy donors. Study-wide results and limits: The study had only CMV serostatus as immune exposure information.

Sequences were obtained from PBMCs. V usage is TRBV10-2 and J usage is TRBJ2-1, with 8 positions matching TRBD2. The origin of this receptor is a man aged 45-65 years in good health and CMV-seronegative. The CDR3 region is CASNRGRSSYNEQFF. The DNA of the CDR3 is TGCGCCAGCAATCGCGGGAGGAGCTCCTACAATGAGCAGTTCTTC.